This T cell receptor beta chain was sequenced during a study of T cells after yellow fever vaccination. Study-wide background: Preparing low-cell-number fractions relied on SMART-Seq v4 Ultra Low Input. Study-wide results and limits: Abundant bulk-derived clonotypes could contaminate FACS-sorted repertoires.

At least ten counts were recorded for this clonotype. Its cognate antigen is unknown. V lost 5 bases and J lost 9, with 14 bases in between. The germline gives CDR1 SEHNR, CDR2 FQNEAQ (reference sequence). This CDR3 comprises 13 residues. Conversion of TCR transcripts into cDNA relied on 5'RACE template switching, which added a universal primer site and UMIs. TCRdb independently ran MiXCR on the 5' RACE reads; one entry per CDR3 protein. This table holds 150,000 to 200,000 distinct CDR3 sequences, 5.5% to 8% found once. The origin of this receptor is a young man who received the YFV17D yellow fever vaccine. Sequencing used CD4+ T cells sorted from PBMCs, obtained on the day of the first yellow fever vaccination. The chain has TRBV7-9 and TRBJ2-1, with a weak D call TRBD2 (6 bases). CDR3 amino acids: CASSLNSGGEQFF. The CDR3, as DNA: TGTGCCAGCAGCCTAAACTCCGGGGGTGAGCAGTTCTTC.